This TCR beta chain was recorded in a study of identical twins. There were only healthy Caucasians among the donors. Study-wide results and limits: Invariant T cells like MAIT and iNKT could partly confound the zero-insertion analyses. Weaker excess sharing between twins was seen in beta out-of-frame sequences.

This clonotype was seen ten or more times. The antigen is undetermined. Template switching added a universal primer site, and cDNA bore unique molecular identifiers. TCRdb re-called the 5' RACE reads with MiXCR, one entry per CDR3 protein. This repertoire shows about 900,000 distinct CDR3 sequences, 10% to 15% found once; its top ten account for around 1.5%. V lost 9 bases and J 1 base, leaving 18 bases between the germline ends. CDR3 length equals 16 residues. These data are also associated with another study on yellow fever vaccine responses in identical twins.

V is TRBV12-3 or TRBV12-4 and J is TRBJ2-2; D perhaps matches TRBD2 (7 bases). This sequence was found in a woman between 18 and 30 years old in good health. The sequenced sample was PBMCs. Here the CDR3 DNA reads TGTGCCAGTTCAACCGGGGGGCCTAGGAACACCGGGGAGCTGTTTTTT. Amino acid sequence: CASSTGGPRNTGELFF.